The subject of this entry is one T cell receptor beta chain. Antigen specificity is unknown. The data were taken from a study of T cell responses to AZD1222 COVID-19 vaccine. Study conclusions and caveats: The study reported that nearly half of spike-specific TCRs target unmutated variant regions. The study found vaccine-associated CD4 TCRs spanning spike, dominant at 160-218 and 743-854. Repertoire sampling was restricted to post-peak T cell response timepoints.

This CDR3 has 15 residues. Germline values: CDR1 LGHNA, CDR2 YSLEER. Trimming stripped 6 bases from V and 0 bases from J, with 12 bases between. Measured with immunoSEQ multiplex PCR; TCRdb has only the in-frame clones, and not every one. In the table there are approximately 80,000 clones, around 90% of which are singletons. V is TRBV4-3 and J is TRBJ1-3; D ambiguous. The specimen was peripheral blood, collected on day 0 of MenACWY control vaccination. The source is an adult in good health. The CDR3 DNA reads as TGCGCCAGCAGTCTAACTCTCCTCTCTGGAAACACCATATATTTT. Encoded protein: CASSLTLLSGNTIYF.